This T cell receptor beta chain was captured in a study of blood T cell repertoires in COVID-19. V lost 4 bases to trimming and J lost 7 bases, with 7 bases between them. The germline gives CDR1 LGHDT, CDR2 YNNKEL (reference sequence). This CDR3 spans 12 amino acids. Libraries were prepared by immunoSEQ multiplex PCR; TCRdb keeps only in-frame clonotypes and omits some of them. The repertoire holds 160,000 or so clones, more than 75% seen once, with 18% in the top ten. The rearrangement links TRBV3-1 (or the pseudogene TRBV3-2) to TRBJ2-2; D ambiguous. Sample: peripheral blood. The TCR originated in a man in his sixties with active or convalescent COVID-19. In DNA form, the CDR3 reads TGTGCCAGCAGCCTAATCGGCGGGGAGCTGTTTTTT. It encodes CASSLIGGELFF.